This entry describes one T cell receptor beta chain. Hyperthyroidism, newly diagnosed and lasting under 2 months, affected patients aged 18 to 65. Reasons for excluding patients were uncontrolled infection, other autoimmune disease, pregnancy or lactation. This entry belongs to a study of T cells in Graves' hyperthyroidism and ophthalmopathy. Researchers took RNA transcripts and amplified the TCR beta CDR3 regions from them. Using the HTBI primer set, a first-round RT-PCR was run on the TCR CDR3. Each CDR3 protein is one row after TCRdb ran MiXCR on the multiplex PCR reads. The data contain some 560,000 distinct CDR3 sequences, 15% to 17% of them singletons. The sample comprised blood. The sequence derives from a woman in her 30s with Graves' hyperthyroidism.

CDR3 nucleotide sequence: TGTGCCAGCAGCACATTGCGGGGGGACGGACCCCTCCACTTT. It specifies CASSTLRGDGPLHF. The rearrangement joins TRBV11-1 to TRBJ1-6; tentative D call: TRBD1 (5 bases). This CDR3 has 14 amino acids. V was pared by 5 bases and J by 12 bases, with 17 bases between. Germline V gene data show CDR1 as SGHAT and CDR2 as FQDESV (reference sequence).